This T cell receptor (beta chain) was identified in a study of Ad26.COV2.S vaccination and SARS-CoV-2 variants. The sample's treatment: over 15 received Ad26.COV2.S at low or high dose, single or two shots; about 5 received placebo; per-sample allocation not given. Sampling was done on day 63 after the first vaccine or placebo injection. General study points: Researchers cautioned that TCR breadth and depth analyses may have underestimated total T cell responses.

This clone appeared a few times. Its antigen is undetermined. Some clones are missing from TCRdb's copy, which holds only in-frame ones; the method was immunoSEQ multiplex PCR. The sample carries 300,000 to 400,000 clones, roughly 87% recorded once. Sequenced material: peripheral blood, taken in a trial of Ad26.COV2.S vaccine versus placebo. The receptor comes from a person between 18 and 59 years old who received the Ad26.COV2.S COVID-19 vaccine or a placebo.

The DNA of the CDR3 is TGTGCCAGCAGTTACTCGGGACTCCGGGATCAGCCCCAGCATTTT. It translates to CASSYSGLRDQPQHF. The chain employs TRBV6-2 or TRBV6-3 and TRBJ1-5; weak D call: TRBD1 (5 bases). Germline CDR1 and CDR2: MNHEY and SVGEGT. Trimming removed 0 bases from V and 5 bases from J, with 11 bases in between. CDR3 length: 15 residues.